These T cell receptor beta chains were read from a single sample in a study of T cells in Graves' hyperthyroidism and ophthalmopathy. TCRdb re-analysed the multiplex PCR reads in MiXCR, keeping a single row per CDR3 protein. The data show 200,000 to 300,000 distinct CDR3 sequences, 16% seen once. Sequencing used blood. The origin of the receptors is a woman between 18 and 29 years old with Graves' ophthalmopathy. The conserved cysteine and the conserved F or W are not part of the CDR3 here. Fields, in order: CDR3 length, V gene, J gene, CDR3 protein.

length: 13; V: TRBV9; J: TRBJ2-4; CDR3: ASSVDGRYKNIQY
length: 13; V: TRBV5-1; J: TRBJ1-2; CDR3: ASRPDRKANYGYT
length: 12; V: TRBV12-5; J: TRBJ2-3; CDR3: ARTRGRGTDTQY
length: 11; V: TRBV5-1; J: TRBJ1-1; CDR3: ASSLVSRAEAF
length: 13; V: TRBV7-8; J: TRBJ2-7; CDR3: ASSPQVGVSYEQY
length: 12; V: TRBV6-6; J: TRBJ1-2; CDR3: ASSYGGAGDGYT
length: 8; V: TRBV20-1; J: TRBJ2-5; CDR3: SLRQETQY
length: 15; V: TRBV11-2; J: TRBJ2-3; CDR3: ASSLSIGQGVTDTQY
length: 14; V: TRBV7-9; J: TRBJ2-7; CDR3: ASSLSSSGMVMEQY
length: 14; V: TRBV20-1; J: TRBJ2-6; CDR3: SAPTAGGPGANVLT
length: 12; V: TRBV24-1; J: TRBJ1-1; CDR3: ATRTGVMNTEAF
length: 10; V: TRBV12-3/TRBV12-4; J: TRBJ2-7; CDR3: ASSNQQWEQY
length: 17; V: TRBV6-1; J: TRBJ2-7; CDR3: ASSIQPSGSSLGAYEQY